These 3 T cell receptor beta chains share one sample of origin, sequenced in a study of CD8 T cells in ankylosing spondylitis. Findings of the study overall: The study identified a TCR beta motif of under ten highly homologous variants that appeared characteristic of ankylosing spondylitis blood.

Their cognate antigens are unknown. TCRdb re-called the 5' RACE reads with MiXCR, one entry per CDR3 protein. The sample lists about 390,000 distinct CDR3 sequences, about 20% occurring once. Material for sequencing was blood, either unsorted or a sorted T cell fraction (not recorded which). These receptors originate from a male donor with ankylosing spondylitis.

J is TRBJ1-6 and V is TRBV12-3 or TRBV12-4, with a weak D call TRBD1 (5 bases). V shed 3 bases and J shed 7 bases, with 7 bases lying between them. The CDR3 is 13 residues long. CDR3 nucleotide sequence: TGTGCCAGCAGTTTGACAGCCAATTCACCCCTCCACTTT. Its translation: CASSLTANSPLHF.

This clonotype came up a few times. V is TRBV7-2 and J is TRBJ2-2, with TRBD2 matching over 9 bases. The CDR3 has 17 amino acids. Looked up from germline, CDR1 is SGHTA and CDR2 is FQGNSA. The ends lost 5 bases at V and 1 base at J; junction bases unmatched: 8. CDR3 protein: CASSPSRLAVNTGELFF. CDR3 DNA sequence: TGTGCCAGCAGCCCTTCCCGACTAGCGGTGAACACCGGGGAGCTGTTTTTT.

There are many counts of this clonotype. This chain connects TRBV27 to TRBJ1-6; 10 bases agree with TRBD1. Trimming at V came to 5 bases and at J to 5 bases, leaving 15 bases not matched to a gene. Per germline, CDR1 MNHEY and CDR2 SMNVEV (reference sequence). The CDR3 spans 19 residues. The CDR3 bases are TGTGCCAGCAGTCTCCGGACAGGGGGTTTTGAATTTAATAATTCACCCCTCCACTTT. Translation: CASSLRTGGFEFNNSPLHF.